This is a list of T cell receptor beta chains from one sample in a study of shared clonotypes between healthy human individuals. Sequenced by immunoSEQ multiplex PCR; TCRdb stores in-frame clones only, minus some. The table has 2 million to 2.5 million clones, about 93% seen once; the top ten hold 1.7%. The source material was naive CD8+ T cells from PBMCs. The receptors come from a man between 18 and 29 years old in good health. Some clones in this sample may be carry-over from other donors' samples. Both conserved end residues are part of each CDR3. D genes are given only for firm matches. Clone size is not always given. Where it is, it says once, few, many or a class for expanded clones.

TRBJ1-1	.	TRBV6-6	.	CASSQTGENTEAFF	TGTGCCAGCAGCCAGACAGGAGAGAACACTGAAGCTTTCTTT
TRBJ2-5	.	TRBV11-2	.	CASSLRRGDQETQYF	TGTGCCAGCAGCTTACGTCGCGGTGACCAAGAGACCCAGTACTTC
TRBJ1-5	.	TRBV19	.	CASSMAKSPQPQHF	TGTGCCAGTAGTATGGCTAAGAGTCCTCAGCCCCAGCATTTT
TRBJ2-7	.	TRBV9	.	CASSGGREPSYEQYF	TGTGCCAGCAGTGGGGGGCGGGAGCCCTCCTACGAGCAGTACTTC
TRBJ2-7	.	TRBV28	.	CASSLPFGLTSYEQYF	TGTGCCAGCAGTCTCCCTTTTGGCCTGACCTCCTACGAGCAGTACTTC
TRBJ1-5	once	TRBV19	.	CASTNVGQQFNQPQHF	TGTGCCAGTACCAACGTAGGACAGCAGTTCAATCAGCCCCAGCATTTT
TRBJ2-7	once	TRBV27	TRBD1	CASSFLAGGSYEQYF	TGTGCCAGCAGTTTCCTGGCAGGGGGCTCCTACGAGCAGTACTTC
TRBJ2-7	.	TRBV28	.	CASRDKGGSYEQYF	TGTGCCAGCAGAGATAAGGGAGGCTCCTACGAGCAGTACTTC
TRBJ1-2	.	TRBV10-3	TRBD1	CAISDLDRGNDGYTF	TGTGCCATCAGTGACCTGGACAGGGGGAACGATGGCTACACCTTC
TRBJ1-2	.	TRBV7-8	.	CASSLARALGGYTF	TGTGCCAGCAGCTTAGCCAGGGCCTTAGGGGGCTACACCTTC
TRBJ2-2	.	TRBV7-3	.	CASSLAGNTGELFF	TGTGCCAGCAGCTTAGCAGGGAACACCGGGGAGCTGTTTTTT
TRBJ2-5	.	TRBV28	TRBD2	CASSEPGLAEGGTQYF	TGTGCCAGCAGTGAGCCGGGACTAGCGGAAGGCGGGACCCAGTACTTC
TRBJ2-1	.	TRBV4-2	TRBD2	CASSQGDGLAGVGEQFF	TGTGCCAGCAGCCAGGGCGACGGACTAGCGGGAGTAGGTGAGCAGTTCTTC
TRBJ2-2	.	TRBV30	.	CAWRQGRTGELFF	TGTGCCTGGAGACAGGGTAGGACCGGGGAGCTGTTTTTT
TRBJ2-7	.	TRBV7-9	TRBD2	CASRGGTYEQYF	TGTGCCAGCAGGGGGGGGACCTACGAGCAGTACTTC
TRBJ2-7	.	TRBV27	.	CASSSHGLSSYEQYF	TGTGCCAGCAGTTCCCACGGGTTGAGCTCCTACGAGCAGTACTTC
TRBJ2-1	.	TRBV10-1	.	CASSALRGLQNEQFF	TGCGCCAGCAGTGCACTCAGGGGTCTACAGAATGAGCAGTTCTTC
TRBJ2-1	.	TRBV5-4	.	CASSLEEARYNEQFF	TGTGCCAGCAGCTTGGAGGAGGCACGCTACAATGAGCAGTTCTTC
TRBJ1-2	.	TRBV5-1	.	CASSFGRGRINYGYTF	TGCGCCAGCAGCTTTGGGAGGGGACGGATAAACTATGGCTACACCTTC
TRBJ2-2	.	TRBV27	.	CASSLSGVSGELFF	TGTGCCAGCAGTTTATCTGGGGTTAGCGGGGAGCTGTTTTTT
TRBJ2-2	.	TRBV5-1	TRBD1	CASSSDRDANTGELFF	TGCGCCAGCAGCTCTGACAGGGATGCGAACACCGGGGAGCTGTTTTTT
TRBJ2-7	.	TRBV9	.	CASSVGPTHSYEQYF	TGTGCCAGCAGCGTAGGTCCAACCCACTCCTACGAGCAGTACTTC
TRBJ2-3	.	TRBV4-1	.	CASSQARGDTQYF	TGCGCCAGCAGCCAAGCCAGAGGGGATACGCAGTATTTT
TRBJ2-7	.	TRBV19	.	CASSNRARGPSYEQYF	TGTGCCAGTAGTAACAGGGCTAGGGGACCGTCCTACGAGCAGTACTTC
TRBJ2-7	.	TRBV7-2	TRBD1	CASSLADRGGYEQYF	TGTGCCAGCAGCTTAGCCGACAGGGGGGGCTACGAGCAGTACTTC
TRBJ1-2	.	TRBV5-1	TRBD1	CASNRGTAYGYTF	TGCGCCAGCAACCGCGGGACAGCCTATGGCTACACCTTC
TRBJ2-1	.	TRBV28	.	CASSRSFDRLGEQFF	TGTGCCAGCAGTCGGAGTTTTGACAGGCTGGGTGAGCAGTTCTTC
TRBJ1-1	.	TRBV5-6	.	CASSMGRSNTEAFF	TGTGCCAGCAGCATGGGACGGTCGAACACTGAAGCTTTCTTT
TRBJ1-1	once	TRBV28	TRBD1	CASSLWQGVETEAFF	TGTGCCAGCAGTTTATGGCAGGGGGTGGAGACTGAAGCTTTCTTT
TRBJ2-7	.	TRBV7-9	.	CASSLVDDNYEQYF	TGTGCCAGCAGCTTAGTTGACGACAATTACGAGCAGTACTTC
TRBJ1-4	.	TRBV7-8	.	CASSSGTGGGGREKLFF	TGTGCCAGCAGCTCCGGGACGGGGGGCGGAGGTCGTGAAAAACTGTTTTTT